This note documents a single TCR beta chain sequence. Its antigen remains unidentified. Sequencing used immunoSEQ multiplex PCR; TCRdb keeps in-frame clones, though not all of them. The sample lists about 26,000 clones, 70% to 85% occurring once. Trimming cost V 5 bases and J 0 bases, with 8 bases left between them. CDR3 size: 14 residues. The germline CDR1 and CDR2 sequences are SEHNR and FQNEAQ (reference sequence). The entry originates in a study of siplizumab effects on memory and regulatory T cells. Study outcomes and limitations: Fewer alloreactive sequences mapped to unstimulated CD4+ memory cells under siplizumab.

J is TRBJ2-1 and V is TRBV7-9, with D unclear. Input material: memory CD4+ T cells sorted from blood. The sequence was obtained from a human donor in good health. DNA of the CDR3: TGTGCCAGCAGCGCAAGGGACTCCTACAATGAGCAGTTCTTC. Protein product: CASSARDSYNEQFF.